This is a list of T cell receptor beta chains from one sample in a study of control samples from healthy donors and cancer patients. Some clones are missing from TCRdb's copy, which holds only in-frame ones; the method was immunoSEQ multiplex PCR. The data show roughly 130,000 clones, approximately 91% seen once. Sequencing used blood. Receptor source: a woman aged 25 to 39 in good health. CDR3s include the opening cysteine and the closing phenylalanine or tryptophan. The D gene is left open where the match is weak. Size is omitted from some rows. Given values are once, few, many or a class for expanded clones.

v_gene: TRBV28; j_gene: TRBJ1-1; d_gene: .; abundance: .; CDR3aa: CASSPRQLWTEAFF; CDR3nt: TGTGCCAGCAGCCCAAGACAGTTGTGGACTGAAGCTTTCTTT
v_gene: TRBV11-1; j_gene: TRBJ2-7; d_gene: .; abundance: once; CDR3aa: CASSTLSEWGQYEQYF; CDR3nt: TGTGCCAGCAGCACACTCAGCGAGTGGGGCCAATACGAGCAGTACTTC
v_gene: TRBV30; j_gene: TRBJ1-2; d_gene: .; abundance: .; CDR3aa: CAGPLPSGYGYTF; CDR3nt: TGTGCCGGTCCACTCCCCTCGGGCTATGGCTACACCTTC
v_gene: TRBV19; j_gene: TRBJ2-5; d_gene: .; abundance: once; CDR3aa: CAAGRGWETQYF; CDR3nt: TGTGCCGCTGGACGGGGTTGGGAGACCCAGTACTTC
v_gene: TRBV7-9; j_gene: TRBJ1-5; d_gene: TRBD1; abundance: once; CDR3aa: CASSYGTGNQPQHF; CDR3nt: TGTGCCAGCAGTTACGGGACAGGGAACCAGCCCCAGCATTTT
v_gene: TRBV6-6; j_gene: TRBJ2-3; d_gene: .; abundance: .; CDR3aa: CASSSDISTDTQYF; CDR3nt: TGTGCCAGCAGTAGCGACATTAGCACAGATACGCAGTATTTT
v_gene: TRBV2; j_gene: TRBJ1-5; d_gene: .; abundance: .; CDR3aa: CASRRGWTDNSNQPQHF; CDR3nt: TGTGCCAGCAGAAGAGGGTGGACAGATAATAGCAATCAGCCCCAGCATTTT
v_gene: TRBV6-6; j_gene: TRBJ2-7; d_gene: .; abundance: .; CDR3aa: CASLKDYEQYF; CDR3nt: TGTGCCAGCCTTAAAGACTACGAGCAGTACTTC
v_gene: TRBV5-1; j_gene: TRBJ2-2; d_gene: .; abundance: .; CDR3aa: CASSLDATDTGELFF; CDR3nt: TGCGCCAGCAGCTTGGATGCGACAGACACCGGGGAGCTGTTTTTT
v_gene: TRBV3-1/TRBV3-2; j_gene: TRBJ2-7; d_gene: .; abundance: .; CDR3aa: CASSRPGHYEQYF; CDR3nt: TGTGCCAGCAGCCGGCCGGGGCACTACGAGCAGTACTTC
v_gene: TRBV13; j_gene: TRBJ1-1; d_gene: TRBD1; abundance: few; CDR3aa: CASSLTGGTEAFF; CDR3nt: TGTGCCAGCAGCCTAACAGGGGGCACTGAAGCTTTCTTT
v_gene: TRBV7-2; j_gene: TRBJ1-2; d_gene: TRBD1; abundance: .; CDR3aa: CASSLRIGGNYGYTF; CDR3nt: TGTGCCAGCAGCTTAAGAATAGGGGGCAACTATGGCTACACCTTC
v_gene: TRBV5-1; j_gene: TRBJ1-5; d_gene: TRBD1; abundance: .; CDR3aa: CASSLMAGGNQPQHF; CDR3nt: TGCGCCAGCAGCTTGATGGCAGGGGGTAATCAGCCCCAGCATTTT
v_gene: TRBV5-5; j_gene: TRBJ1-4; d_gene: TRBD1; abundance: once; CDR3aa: CASSLGPGTGIEKLFF; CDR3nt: TGTGCCAGCAGCTTGGGGCCCGGGACAGGGATAGAAAAACTGTTTTTT
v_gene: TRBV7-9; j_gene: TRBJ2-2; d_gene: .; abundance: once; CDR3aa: CASSLVIGTPVPLFF; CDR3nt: TGTGCCAGCAGCTTAGTAATCGGGACGCCGGTCCCGCTGTTTTTT
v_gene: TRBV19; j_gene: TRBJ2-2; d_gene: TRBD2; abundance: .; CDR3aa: CASIRTSGTGELFF; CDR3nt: TGTGCCAGTATTCGGACTAGCGGCACCGGGGAGCTGTTTTTT
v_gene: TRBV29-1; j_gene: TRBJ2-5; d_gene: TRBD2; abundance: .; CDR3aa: CSGGLAGGQETQYF; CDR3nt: TGCAGCGGGGGCCTAGCGGGAGGTCAAGAGACCCAGTACTTC